This TCR beta chain was sequenced in a study of monozygotic twins with inflammatory bowel disease. General study results and limits: Fewer clonotypes were shared with others by IBD patients than by healthy twins, especially with disease activity. Researchers were unable to tell different T cell subtypes apart. Twin pairs that were concordant did not differ from discordant pairs in repertoire similarity, possibly from limited power.

As for this clonotype: Its antigen remains unidentified.

After re-calling the 5' RACE reads, TCRdb lists one entry per CDR3 protein, DNA absent. In all, the sample yields about 450,000 distinct CDR3 sequences. This CDR3 has 13 residues. The germline V gene encodes CDR1 LGHNA and CDR2 YNFKEQ. The clonotype comes from a human donor with ulcerative colitis or Crohn's disease, or a healthy co-twin of an affected twin (not recorded which). Sequenced sample: blood. V and J are TRBV4-2 and TRBJ1-3. The CDR3: CASSPTRGNTIYF.